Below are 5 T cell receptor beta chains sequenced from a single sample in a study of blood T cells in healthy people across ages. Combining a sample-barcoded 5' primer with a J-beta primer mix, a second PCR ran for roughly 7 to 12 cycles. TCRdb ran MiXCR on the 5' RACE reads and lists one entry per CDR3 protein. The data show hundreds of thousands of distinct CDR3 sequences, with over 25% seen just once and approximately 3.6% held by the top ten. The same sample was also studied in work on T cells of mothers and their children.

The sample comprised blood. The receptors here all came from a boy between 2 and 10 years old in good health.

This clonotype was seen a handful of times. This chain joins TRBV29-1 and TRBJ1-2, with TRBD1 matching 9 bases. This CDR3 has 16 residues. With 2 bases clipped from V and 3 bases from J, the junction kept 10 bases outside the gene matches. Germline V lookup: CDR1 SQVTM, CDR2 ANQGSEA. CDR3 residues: CSVEWDRVLWDYGYTF. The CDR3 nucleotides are TGCAGCGTTGAATGGGACAGGGTCCTCTGGGACTATGGCTACACCTTC. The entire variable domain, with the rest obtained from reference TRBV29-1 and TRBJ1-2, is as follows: SAVISQKPSRDICQRGTSLTIQCQVDSQVTMMFWYRQQPGQSLTLIATANQGSEATYESGFVIDKFPISRPNLTFSTLTVSNMSPEDSSIYLCSVEWDRVLWDYGYTFGSGTRLTVV.

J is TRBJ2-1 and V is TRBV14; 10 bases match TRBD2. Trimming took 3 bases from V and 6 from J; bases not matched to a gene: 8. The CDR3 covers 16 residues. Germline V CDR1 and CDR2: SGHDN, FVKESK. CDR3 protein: CASSQSSGGPANEQFF. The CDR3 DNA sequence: TGTGCCAGCAGCCAGTCTAGCGGGGGCCCGGCCAATGAGCAGTTCTTC.

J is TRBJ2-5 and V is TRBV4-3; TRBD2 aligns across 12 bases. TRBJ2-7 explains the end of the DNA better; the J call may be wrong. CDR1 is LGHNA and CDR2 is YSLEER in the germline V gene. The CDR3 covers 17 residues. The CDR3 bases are TGCGCCAGCAGCCAATTTACTAGCGGGGGGACCTCCTACGAGCAGTACTTC. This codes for CASSQFTSGGTSYEQYF.

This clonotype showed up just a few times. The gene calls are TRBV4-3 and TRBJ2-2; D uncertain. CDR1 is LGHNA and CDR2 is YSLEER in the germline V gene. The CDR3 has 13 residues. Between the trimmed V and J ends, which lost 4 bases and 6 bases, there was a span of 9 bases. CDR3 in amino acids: CASSPPTPGELFF. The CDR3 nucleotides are TGCGCCAGCAGCCCCCCCACTCCCGGGGAGCTGTTTTTT.

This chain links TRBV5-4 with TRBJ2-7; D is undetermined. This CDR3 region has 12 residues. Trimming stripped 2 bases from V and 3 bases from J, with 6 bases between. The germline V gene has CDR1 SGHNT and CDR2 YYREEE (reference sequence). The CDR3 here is CASSLELYEQYF. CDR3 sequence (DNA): TGTGCCAGCAGCTTAGAGCTCTACGAGCAGTACTTC. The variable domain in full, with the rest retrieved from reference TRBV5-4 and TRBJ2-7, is ETGVTQSPTHLIKTRGQQVTLRCSSQSGHNTVSWYQQALGQGPQFIFQYYREEENGRGNFPPRFSGLQFPNYSSELNVNALELDDSALYLCASSLELYEQYFGPGTRLTVT.